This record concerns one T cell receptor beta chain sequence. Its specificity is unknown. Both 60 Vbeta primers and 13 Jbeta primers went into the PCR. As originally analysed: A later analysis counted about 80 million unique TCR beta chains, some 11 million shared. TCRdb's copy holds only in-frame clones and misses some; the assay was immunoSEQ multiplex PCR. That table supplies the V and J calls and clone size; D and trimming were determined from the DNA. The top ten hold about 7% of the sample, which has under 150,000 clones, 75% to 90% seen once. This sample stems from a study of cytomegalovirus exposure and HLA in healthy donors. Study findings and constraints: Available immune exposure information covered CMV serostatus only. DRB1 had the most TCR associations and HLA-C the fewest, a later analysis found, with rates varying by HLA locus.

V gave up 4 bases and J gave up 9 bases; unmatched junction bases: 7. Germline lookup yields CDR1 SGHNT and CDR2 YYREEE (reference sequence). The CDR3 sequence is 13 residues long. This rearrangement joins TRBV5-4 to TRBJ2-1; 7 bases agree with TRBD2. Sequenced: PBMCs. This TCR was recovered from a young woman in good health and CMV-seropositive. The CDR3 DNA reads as TGTGCCAGCAGCCCGACTAGCTTGGGTGAGCAGTTCTTC. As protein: CASSPTSLGEQFF.